This TCR beta chain was recovered during a study of shared clonotypes between healthy human individuals. Study outcomes and limitations: The study sampled only blood, and tissue repertoires likely differ. Clonotypes not shared had lower generation probabilities than those common to all four donors.

Assay used: immunoSEQ multiplex PCR; TCRdb lists only in-frame clones, some missing. The sample lists 2.5 million or so clones, just over 90% occurring once. V dropped 0 bases and J dropped 3 bases, with 6 bases sitting between them. In germline, CDR1 is GTSNPN, CDR2 SVGIG (reference sequence). This CDR3 has 12 amino acids. As for this clone: Its specificity is unknown. Other nucleotide sequences in the sample specify the same CDR3.

The receptor comes from a man between 18 and 29 years old in good health. Sample: naive CD4+ T cells sorted from blood. Subset specified: CD45RA+ positively selected. The chain couples TRBV30 to TRBJ2-7; D is uncertain. The CDR3 region is CAWSVASYEQYF. Written as DNA, the CDR3 is TGTGCCTGGAGTGTGGCCAGCTACGAGCAGTACTTC.